Ten or more counts support the clone carrying this T cell receptor (beta chain). Germline V gene lookup returns CDR1 MNHEY and CDR2 SVGEGT. The V and J ends lost 2 bases and 5 bases respectively, with 15 bases between them. The CDR3 length is 16 residues. The sample belongs to a study of T cells in Graves' hyperthyroidism and ophthalmopathy. Amplified regions were TCR beta CDR3 sequences from RNA transcripts. First-round RT-PCR of the TCR CDR3 relied on the HTBI primer set. Via MiXCR, TCRdb re-called the multiplex PCR reads, giving one row per CDR3 protein. The data hold a few hundred thousand distinct CDR3 sequences, with about 20% observed a single time.

The chain is built from TRBV6-2 or TRBV6-3 and TRBJ2-2; maybe TRBD2 (5 bases). Sequenced input: blood. This TCR was recovered from a woman in her seventies with Graves' ophthalmopathy. As DNA, the CDR3 is TGTGCCAGCAGTTACCTCGGGGTCCCGAGTACCGGGGAGCTGTTTTTT. It translates to CASSYLGVPSTGELFF.